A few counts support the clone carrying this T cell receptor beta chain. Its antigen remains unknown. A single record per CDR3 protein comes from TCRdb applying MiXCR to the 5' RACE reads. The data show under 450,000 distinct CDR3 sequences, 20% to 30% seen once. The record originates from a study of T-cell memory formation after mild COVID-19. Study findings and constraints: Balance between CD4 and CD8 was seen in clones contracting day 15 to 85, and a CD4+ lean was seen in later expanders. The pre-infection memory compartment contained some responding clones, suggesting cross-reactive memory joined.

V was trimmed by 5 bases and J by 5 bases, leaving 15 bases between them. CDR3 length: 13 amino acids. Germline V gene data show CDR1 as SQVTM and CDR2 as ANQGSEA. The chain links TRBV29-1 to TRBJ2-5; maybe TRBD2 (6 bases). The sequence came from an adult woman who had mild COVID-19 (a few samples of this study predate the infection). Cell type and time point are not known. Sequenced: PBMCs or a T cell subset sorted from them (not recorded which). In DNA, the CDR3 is TGCAGCGTTACCCTTCGCCGGGGGGAGACCCAGTACTTC. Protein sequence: CSVTLRRGETQYF.